This TCR beta chain came from a study of T cells after yellow fever vaccination. Trimming removed 2 bases from V and 8 bases from J; junction bases left unmatched: 16. CDR1 and CDR2 (germline): SGHNT, YYREEE (reference sequence). The CDR3 consists of 17 residues. This clonotype has a handful of counts. Its antigen is undetermined. 5'RACE template switching generated TCR cDNA, adding a universal primer site and UMIs. TCRdb re-analysed the 5' RACE reads in MiXCR, keeping a single row per CDR3 protein. Here the sample spans under 150,000 distinct CDR3 sequences, 7% to 9% being singletons. Study-level findings and limits: Reappearance after the booster was seen for most primary-vaccination clones, at 95% to 97% CD4 and more than 80% CD8. The secondary response was weaker, and its peak arrived faster, on day 5 versus 15.

Material: CD4+ T cells sorted from PBMCs, obtained 5 days after the yellow fever booster vaccination. The receptor comes from a young man who received the YFV17D yellow fever vaccine. The J gene is TRBJ2-1, the V gene TRBV5-4, with 7 bases that match TRBD2. For the CDR3, the DNA is TGTGCCAGCAGCTTACTACTCGGGGGGTCTGGGAGCGATGAGCAGTTCTTC. Translating it yields CASSLLLGGSGSDEQFF.